This is a list of T cell receptor beta chains from one sample in a study of T cell changes during pregnancy in multiple sclerosis. The protocol was immunoSEQ multiplex PCR, while the TCRdb copy is restricted to in-frame clones and leaves out a portion. The table has approximately 72,000 clones, more than 85% seen once. The sequences come from peripheral blood, collected in the first trimester of pregnancy. All receptors derive from a female donor in good health, enrolled as a control in a pregnancy study. CDR3s include the opening cysteine and the closing phenylalanine or tryptophan. Each record gives: CDR3 length, clone size, V gene, D gene, J gene, CDR3 protein, CDR3 DNA. The D gene is left open where the match is weak. Some rows mark clone size as missing; the rest say once, few, many or name a class of expanded clone.

>19|.|TRBV28|TRBD2|TRBJ2-2
CASSPLTSGSFRFTGELFF
TGTGCCAGCAGTCCCCTGACTAGCGGGAGTTTCAGATTTACCGGGGAGCTGTTTTTT
>16|.|TRBV28|.|TRBJ1-5
CASSFPGGFGNQPQHF
TGTGCCAGCAGTTTCCCGGGGGGGTTTGGCAATCAGCCCCAGCATTTT
>14|.|TRBV28|TRBD1|TRBJ1-1
CASSLAEGGWGAFF
TGTGCCAGCAGTTTAGCCGAAGGGGGCTGGGGAGCTTTCTTT
>15|.|TRBV5-1|.|TRBJ1-1
CASSLDYLGHTEAFF
TGCGCCAGCAGCTTGGATTATCTGGGGCACACTGAAGCTTTCTTT
>16|.|TRBV5-4|TRBD2|TRBJ2-1
CASSLRRGGSYNEQFF
TGTGCCAGCAGCTTGAGGCGGGGGGGCTCCTACAATGAGCAGTTCTTC
>15|.|TRBV5-1|TRBD2|TRBJ2-1
CASSPLAGETHEQFF
TGCGCCAGCAGCCCGCTAGCGGGAGAAACCCATGAGCAGTTCTTC
>16|.|TRBV14|TRBD2|TRBJ2-5
CASSQDRGLRAGTQYF
TGTGCCAGCAGCCAAGATAGGGGACTAAGAGCAGGGACCCAGTACTTC
>15|.|TRBV27|TRBD2|TRBJ2-1
CASSFGGSSYNEQFF
TGTGCCAGCAGTTTCGGCGGGAGCTCCTACAATGAGCAGTTCTTC
>16|.|TRBV19|TRBD2|TRBJ2-2
CASSWSGRGNTGELFF
TGTGCCAGTAGTTGGAGCGGGAGGGGCAACACCGGGGAGCTGTTTTTT
>16|.|TRBV7-9|TRBD2|TRBJ2-3
CASSPHLAGAADTQYF
TGTGCCAGCAGCCCTCATCTAGCGGGAGCAGCAGATACGCAGTATTTT
>14|.|TRBV7-6|.|TRBJ2-5
CASSQGGGLETQYF
TGTGCCAGCAGCCAAGGGGGGGGGTTGGAGACCCAGTACTTC
>14|once|TRBV5-4|TRBD1|TRBJ1-1
CASSWDRGNTEAFF
TGTGCCAGCAGCTGGGACAGGGGGAACACTGAAGCTTTCTTT
>15|.|TRBV6-1|.|TRBJ2-3
CASQPFSRVTDTQYF
TGTGCCAGTCAACCTTTTTCGAGGGTCACAGATACGCAGTATTTT
>16|.|TRBV7-2|TRBD1|TRBJ1-5
CASSLEGQGGNQPQHF
TGTGCCAGCAGCTTAGAGGGACAGGGGGGCAATCAGCCCCAGCATTTT
>14|.|TRBV28|TRBD1|TRBJ1-2
CASSSGTGTRGYTF
TGTGCCAGCAGCTCCGGGACAGGGACTCGTGGCTACACCTTC
>14|once|TRBV2|.|TRBJ1-5
CASSERVGGQPQHF
TGTGCCAGCAGTGAAAGGGTCGGCGGGCAGCCCCAGCATTTT
>18|.|TRBV4-2|TRBD2|TRBJ2-6
CASTLRLAGSSGANVLTF
TGTGCCAGCACCCTCCGACTAGCGGGGAGTTCTGGGGCCAACGTCCTGACTTTC